The TCR beta chain described here comes from a study of blood T cell repertoires in COVID-19. About the research overall: Samples representing acute and convalescent COVID-19 were sourced from the United States, Italy and Spain.

Germline CDR1 reads MRHNA; CDR2 reads SNTAGT. Trimming pared 3 bases from V and 2 bases from J, leaving 14 bases between. This CDR3 has 15 residues. Profiled with immunoSEQ multiplex PCR; TCRdb holds only in-frame clones, not every one. The sample includes more than 90,000 clones, under 90% seen only once; the top ten take approximately 25%. The receptor's source is a human donor in a cohort sampled during active COVID-19. The sample was peripheral blood. The V gene is TRBV6-4, the J gene TRBJ2-7, with a possible D match to TRBD1 (5 bases). In nucleotides, the CDR3 is TGTGCCAGCAGTGAATCAGGAACAGGCCCCTACGAGCAGTACTTC. Protein sequence: CASSESGTGPYEQYF.